These 30 T cell receptor beta chains were sequenced from one sample in a study of blood T cell repertoires in COVID-19. Sequencing was performed with immunoSEQ multiplex PCR; in TCRdb, only in-frame clones are kept and a portion is missing. The sample consists of about 50,000 clones, 85% of them appearing once. Specimen: peripheral blood. All receptors come from a human donor in a cohort sampled during active COVID-19.

The chain uses TRBV7-9 and TRBJ1-2, with a tentative D call TRBD1 (6 bases). This CDR3 spans 14 amino acids. Germline loops: CDR1 SEHNR, CDR2 FQNEAQ (reference sequence). The V and J ends lost 5 bases and 6 bases respectively, with 16 bases between them. The CDR3 nucleotides are TGTGCCAGCAGCCCCCAACAGGGATTGGATGGCTACACCTTC. It codes for CASSPQQGLDGYTF.

The V gene is TRBV5-5, the J gene TRBJ1-1, with a weak D call TRBD1 (6 bases). Per germline, CDR1 SGHKS and CDR2 YYEKEE (reference sequence). The CDR3 length is 15 residues. V shed 1 base and J shed 6 bases, with 16 bases lying between them. The CDR3 sequence: CASSLFYRVVAEAFF. In DNA form, the CDR3 reads TGTGCCAGCAGCTTGTTTTACAGGGTGGTAGCTGAAGCTTTCTTT.

The chain recombines TRBV7-9 with TRBJ1-3; D is perhaps TRBD1 (6 bases). The CDR3 runs 15 residues. Looked up from germline, CDR1 is SEHNR and CDR2 is FQNEAQ (reference sequence). V was pared by 0 bases and J by 1 base, with 7 bases between. CDR3 bases: TGTGCCAGCAGCTTAGCAAGGGGGTCTGGAAACACCATATATTTT. As protein: CASSLARGSGNTIYF.

V is TRBV3-1 (or the pseudogene TRBV3-2) and J is TRBJ1-2, with D maybe TRBD1 (5 bases). V dropped 8 bases and J dropped 3 bases, with 16 bases sitting between them. Germline lookup yields CDR1 LGHDT and CDR2 YNNKEL (reference sequence). The CDR3 is made up of 14 amino acids. CDR3 nucleotide sequence: TGTGCCAGCTCCAGGGCAGGGTCTCACTATGGCTACACCTTC. Translated, it gives CASSRAGSHYGYTF.

The V and J genes are TRBV7-9 and TRBJ2-3; 7 bases align to TRBD2. The length of the CDR3 is 15 residues. Trimming removed 4 bases from V and 0 bases from J; junction bases left unmatched: 4. Germline-derived CDR1 and CDR2 are SEHNR and FQNEAQ (reference sequence). The DNA of the CDR3 is TGTGCCAGCAGCTGGGCGGGAGTGAGCACAGATACGCAGTATTTT. Translated: CASSWAGVSTDTQYF.

The chain has TRBV18 and TRBJ2-6, with D perhaps TRBD1 (6 bases). V lost 2 bases to trimming and J lost 1 base, with 12 bases between them. This CDR3 region has 17 residues. The germline V gene encodes CDR1 KGHSH and CDR2 LQKENI. The DNA for the CDR3 is TGTGCCAGCTCACCAGCAGACAGGTGGTCTGGGGCCAACGTCCTGACTTTC. Amino acid sequence: CASSPADRWSGANVLTF.

The rearrangement joins TRBV3-1 (or the pseudogene TRBV3-2) to TRBJ1-2; the D gene is possibly TRBD1 (5 bases). This CDR3 comprises 15 residues. V lost 1 base and J 8 bases, leaving 17 bases between the germline ends. Per the germline V gene, CDR1 is LGHDT and CDR2 is YNNKEL (reference sequence). CDR3 in amino acids: CASSQAENRIGGYTF. CDR3 sequence (DNA): TGTGCCAGCAGCCAAGCGGAAAACAGGATAGGAGGCTACACCTTC.

V usage is TRBV5-1 and J usage is TRBJ1-2, with TRBD1 matching over 7 bases. J gave up 7 bases and V 5 bases, and 8 bases lay outside the gene matches. Germline assignment: CDR1 SGHRS and CDR2 YFSETQ. This CDR3 comprises 13 residues. CDR3 residues: CASSLEGASGYTF. The CDR3 region has the DNA TGCGCCAGCAGTCTGGAGGGGGCGAGTGGCTACACCTTC. Full variable domain (outside the CDR3, taken from reference TRBV5-1 and TRBJ1-2): KAGVTQTPRYLIKTRGQQVTLSCSPISGHRSVSWYQQTPGQGLQFLFEYFSETQRNKGNFPGRFSGRQFSNSRSEMNVSTLELGDSALYLCASSLEGASGYTFGSGTRLTVV.

The V call is TRBV5-4, the J call TRBJ2-7; TRBD1 matches at 8 bases. The CDR3 totals 15 residues. Unmatched junction bases numbered 6, after V lost 2 bases and J lost 2 bases. Germline CDR1 is SGHNT and CDR2 is YYREEE (reference sequence). The CDR3: CASSFFGTGAYEQYF. The CDR3 DNA is TGTGCCAGCAGCTTTTTTGGGACAGGAGCCTACGAGCAGTACTTC.

The chain couples TRBV4-1 to TRBJ2-1; D possibly corresponds to TRBD1 (6 bases). V was trimmed by 1 base and J by 1 base, leaving 11 bases between them. The CDR3 sequence is 16 residues long. Germline CDR1 and CDR2: MGHRA and YSYEKL. The CDR3 coding sequence is TGCGCCAGCAGCCAAGTTTACAGGGAATCCTACAATGAGCAGTTCTTC. Translation gives CASSQVYRESYNEQFF.

The gene calls are TRBV5-1 and TRBJ1-5; D perhaps matches TRBD1 (5 bases). The CDR3 extends over 14 amino acids. Between the trimmed V and J ends, which lost 2 bases and 7 bases, there was a span of 13 bases. Per germline, CDR1 SGHRS and CDR2 YFSETQ. The CDR3: CASSLLPGNQPQHF. Here the CDR3 DNA reads TGCGCCAGCAGCTTACTTCCAGGGAACCAGCCCCAGCATTTT.

The rearrangement links TRBV6-1 to TRBJ2-1; 9 bases fit TRBD1. Trimming cost V 2 bases and J 0 bases; bases outside gene matches: 11. The length of the CDR3 is 19 residues. Germline CDR1 is MNHNS and CDR2 is SASEGT. CDR3 protein: CASSERGQGFAASYNEQFF. Here the CDR3 DNA reads TGTGCCAGCAGTGAACGGGGACAGGGTTTCGCGGCCTCCTACAATGAGCAGTTCTTC.

Points on this clone: One end of the junction fails to match germline, which may point to a read error. The rearrangement joins TRBV6-5 to TRBJ2-7; possibly TRBD1 for D (5 bases). Germline V CDR1 and CDR2: MNHEY, SVGAGI. There are 13 residues in the CDR3. Here the CDR3 DNA reads TGTGCCAGCAGTTACTCCAGGGTCTACGGGCAGTACTTC. Residues: CASSYSRVYGQYF.

This chain connects TRBV5-1 to TRBJ2-7, with TRBD2 matching over 8 bases. The junction had 12 bases not matched to a gene; V was cut back by 1 base and J by 6 bases. The CDR3 is 16 amino acids. The V gene's germline CDR1 is SGHRS and CDR2 YFSETQ. CDR3 loop: CASSLSLSGGTSEQYF. The CDR3 DNA is TGCGCCAGCAGCTTGAGTTTGTCGGGAGGGACAAGCGAGCAGTACTTC.

Written as DNA, the CDR3 is TGTGCCAGCAGCCCCGGACAAGGCTCTGGAAACACCATATATTTT. This codes for CASSPGQGSGNTIYF. This chain links TRBV28 with TRBJ1-3, with D possibly being TRBD1 (5 bases). From germline, CDR1 is MDHEN and CDR2 SYDVKM. CDR3 size: 15 residues. Trimming stripped 6 bases from V and 0 bases from J, with 12 bases between.

This chain uses TRBV5-1 with TRBJ1-6; perhaps TRBD1 as D (6 bases). Germline V CDR1 and CDR2: SGHRS, YFSETQ. The CDR3 covers 14 residues. Trimming took off 1 base at V and 6 bases at J, with 8 bases between the two ends. The CDR3 here is CASSLSRGNSPLHF. Written as DNA, the CDR3 is TGCGCCAGCAGCTTGAGCAGGGGTAATTCACCCCTCCACTTT.

The chain carries TRBV7-2 and TRBJ1-4; D possibly corresponds to TRBD1 (6 bases). The V gene's germline CDR1 is SGHTA and CDR2 FQGNSA. V shed 3 bases and J shed 7 bases, with 18 bases lying between them. This CDR3 is built from 16 residues. In DNA, the CDR3 is TGTGCCAGCAGCTTGTTCGGCACCTCAGGGGCTGAAAAACTGTTTTTT. This sequence encodes CASSLFGTSGAEKLFF.

The genes are TRBV28 and TRBJ2-7; 12 bases line up with TRBD2. Germline V gives CDR1 MDHEN, CDR2 SYDVKM. The CDR3 contains 13 residues. The J segment lost 4 bases and the V segment lost 10 bases, leaving 5 bases of the junction unmatched. CDR3 protein: CANWTSGIYEQYF. DNA for the CDR3: TGTGCCAACTGGACTAGCGGGATATACGAGCAGTACTTC.

The rearrangement uses TRBV7-2 and TRBJ2-7, with TRBD2 matching over 7 bases. V gave up 1 base and J gave up 2 bases; unmatched junction bases: 11. This CDR3 region has 17 residues. The germline V gene encodes CDR1 SGHTA and CDR2 FQGNSA. The CDR3 DNA follows: TGTGCCAGCAGCTTAGGGTCTAGCGGCAGAGGGACCTACGAGCAGTACTTC. This gives the protein CASSLGSSGRGTYEQYF.

This clone was counted ten times or more. The chain is built from TRBV30 and TRBJ1-1; 7 bases agree with TRBD1. Trimming took 0 bases from V and 5 from J; bases not matched to a gene: 9. The CDR3 is made up of 15 amino acids. CDR1 GTSNPN and CDR2 SVGIG come from the germline V gene (reference sequence). This chain's CDR3 is CAWSVPRQGRTEAFF. In DNA form, the CDR3 reads TGTGCCTGGAGTGTACCCAGACAGGGTAGGACTGAAGCTTTCTTT.

The V and J genes are TRBV18 and TRBJ1-3, with TRBD1 as a possible D gene (6 bases). Looked up from germline, CDR1 is KGHSH and CDR2 is LQKENI. The CDR3 spans 16 residues. V lost 4 bases to trimming and J lost 0 bases, with 13 bases between them. For the CDR3, the DNA is TGTGCCAGCTCACAGGGGGGGCCCGCCTCTGGAAACACCATATATTTT. Residues: CASSQGGPASGNTIYF. The whole variable domain, remainder taken from reference TRBV18 and TRBJ1-3, is NAGVMQNPRHLVRRRGQEARLRCSPMKGHSHVYWYRQLPEEGLKFMVYLQKENIIDESGMPKERFSAEFPKEGPSILRIQQVVRGDSAAYFCASSQGGPASGNTIYFGEGSWLTVV.

This sequence joins TRBV7-6 and TRBJ2-2; TRBD2 agrees at 14 bases. CDR1 is SGHVS, CDR2 FNYEAQ, per germline. CDR3 length: 17 amino acids. The V gene end was trimmed by 4 bases and the J gene end by 7 bases; junction bases not matched to a gene: 8. CDR3 DNA: TGTGCCAGCAGCTCCTCAAGGGGGACTAGCGGGAGCGGGGAGCTGTTTTTT. It encodes CASSSSRGTSGSGELFF. Full variable domain (missing parts from reference TRBV7-6 and TRBJ2-2): GAGVSQSPRYKVTKRGQDVALRCDPISGHVSLYWYRQALGQGPEFLTYFNYEAQQDKSGLPNDRFSAERPEGSISTLTIQRTEQRDSAMYRCASSSSRGTSGSGELFFGEGSRLTVL.

The rearrangement joins TRBV6-6 to TRBJ2-7, with D possibly matching TRBD2 (6 bases). Germline loops: CDR1 MNHNY, CDR2 SVGAGI (reference sequence). The CDR3 has 13 amino acids. The V gene lost 5 bases and the J gene lost 4 bases, with 12 bases spanning the gap. Here the CDR3 reads CASSPEAGYEQYF. As DNA, the CDR3 is TGTGCCAGCAGTCCAGAGGCGGGATACGAGCAGTACTTC.

V gene TRBV24-1 combines with J gene TRBJ2-5; 8 bases agree with TRBD1. The CDR3 has 16 amino acids. V was clipped by 3 bases and J by 5 bases; unmatched bases: 10. Per the germline V gene, CDR1 is KGHDR and CDR2 is SFDVKD. In nucleotides, the CDR3 is TGTGCCACCAGTGATCGTCCCGGGACAGGTGTCGAGACCCAGTACTTC. This codes for CATSDRPGTGVETQYF.

A word on this clone: Other DNA sequences in this specimen translate into the identical CDR3. The chain joins TRBV19 to TRBJ1-1; D remains ambiguous. This CDR3 is built from 15 residues. V dropped 2 bases and J dropped 0 bases, with 10 bases sitting between them. Germline CDR1 is LNHDA and CDR2 is SQIVND (reference sequence). The CDR3 sequence is CASSILGSLNTEAFF. CDR3 in DNA: TGTGCCAGTAGTATATTGGGCAGCTTGAACACTGAAGCTTTCTTT.

J is TRBJ2-1 and V is TRBV5-1; D is perhaps TRBD1 (6 bases). The CDR3 contains 15 residues. CDR1 SGHRS and CDR2 YFSETQ come from the germline V gene. The germline V and J ends were trimmed by 1 base and 5 bases, with 13 bases remaining between them. The CDR3 loop reads CASSLLVRGDNEQFF. As DNA, the CDR3 is TGCGCCAGCAGCTTGCTCGTCAGGGGAGACAATGAGCAGTTCTTC.

The genes are TRBV6-2 or TRBV6-3 and TRBJ2-5; D possibly corresponds to TRBD2 (5 bases). CDR3 length: 13 amino acids. V was pared by 5 bases and J by 5 bases, with 12 bases between. Germline V gene sequence: CDR1 MNHEY, CDR2 SVGEGT. This CDR3 is CASSQRPRETQYF. The CDR3 nucleotides read TGTGCCAGCAGTCAGCGGCCCCGGGAGACCCAGTACTTC.

This clone was detected only a few times. V gene TRBV5-6 combines with J gene TRBJ1-6; D uncertain. Trimming removed 4 bases from V and 10 bases from J, with 15 bases in between. Germline V gene sequence: CDR1 SGHDT, CDR2 YYEEEE. The CDR3 is 14 amino acids. CDR3 nucleotide sequence: TGTGCCAGCAGCGCGACTTTAGAAGGATCACCCCTCCACTTT. Translation gives CASSATLEGSPLHF.

The genes are TRBV9 and TRBJ2-3; D is undetermined. The germline gives CDR1 SGDLS, CDR2 YYNGEE. This CDR3 has 13 amino acids. V lost 3 bases and J 1 base, leaving 6 bases between the germline ends. CDR3 sequence (DNA): TGTGCCAGCAGCGCCCCCGGCACAGATACGCAGTATTTT. Residues: CASSAPGTDTQYF. The variable domain in full, completed from reference TRBV9 and TRBJ2-3, reads DSGVTQTPKHLITATGQRVTLRCSPRSGDLSVYWYQQSLDQGLQFLIQYYNGEERAKGNILERFSAQQFPDLHSELNLSSLELGDSALYFCASSAPGTDTQYFGPGTRLTVL.

The chain links TRBV21-1 to TRBJ1-5; the D call of TRBD1 is as the table states it, not checked on the DNA. TRBV21-1 is termed a pseudogene. CDR3 length: 14 amino acids. DNA for the CDR3: TGTGCCAGCGCGACAGGGGGCCGGGATCAGCCCCAGCATTTT. Translated, it gives CASATGGRDQPQHF.